Below, 7 T cell receptor beta chains from the same sample are listed, as sequenced in a study of T cells in Graves' hyperthyroidism and ophthalmopathy. TCR beta CDR3 regions were amplified from RNA transcripts. The HTBI primer set drove a first-round RT-PCR of the TCR CDR3. TCRdb re-analysed the multiplex PCR reads in MiXCR, keeping a single row per CDR3 protein. The data show about 560,000 distinct CDR3 sequences, 16% seen once. Sequences were obtained from blood. These receptors were obtained from a woman aged 18-30 years with Graves' hyperthyroidism.

This clonotype appeared a few times. CDR3 sequence reads: CSVEQASGQYF. The CDR3 coding sequence is TGCAGCGTGGAACAAGCGAGCGGGCAGTACTTC. This rearrangement joins TRBV29-1 to TRBJ2-7; possibly TRBD2 for D (5 bases). Germline V gives CDR1 SQVTM, CDR2 ANQGSEA. The germline V and J ends were trimmed by 6 bases and 9 bases, with 15 bases remaining between them. The CDR3 sequence is 11 residues long.

This clonotype was seen a handful of times. The genes are TRBV18 and TRBJ2-3, with 8 bases aligning to TRBD1. The CDR3 runs to 18 residues. CDR1 KGHSH and CDR2 LQKENI come from the germline V gene. The V segment lost 3 bases and the J segment 0 bases; nucleotides outside the gene matches: 11. CDR3 nucleotide sequence: TGTGCCAGCTCACCCACTCGACAGGGGCCGTCTAGCACAGATACGCAGTATTTT. Its protein is CASSPTRQGPSSTDTQYF.

This clonotype has more than one count but fewer than ten. V is TRBV29-1 and J is TRBJ2-1; the D is unclear. Germline assignment: CDR1 SQVTM and CDR2 ANQGSEA. The CDR3 has 9 amino acids. V was trimmed by 3 bases and J by 10 bases, leaving 4 bases between them. Here the CDR3 DNA reads TGCAGCGTTGAGGAGGAGCAGTTCTTC. This translates into CSVEEEQFF.

This clonotype was picked up a small number of times. The genes are TRBV5-1 and TRBJ2-1; D not resolved. Germline V CDR1 and CDR2: SGHRS, YFSETQ. This CDR3 region has 12 residues. V gave up 7 bases and J gave up 10 bases, with 15 bases separating them. The CDR3 loop is CASSPSSVEQFF. CDR3 sequence (DNA): TGCGCCAGCTCCCCTAGTTCGGTGGAGCAGTTCTTC.

This chain links TRBV4-3 with TRBJ2-7; D gene unclear. V gave up 1 base and J gave up 0 bases, with 19 bases separating them. Germline V lookup: CDR1 LGHNA, CDR2 YSLEER. CDR3 length equals 18 residues. CDR3 sequence reads: CASSQVRRRDSDSYEQYF. In DNA, the CDR3 is TGCGCCAGCAGCCAAGTGAGGAGACGCGACTCGGACTCCTACGAGCAGTACTTC.

The chain employs TRBV24-1 and TRBJ2-1; 8 nucleotides match TRBD2. The germline CDR1 and CDR2 sequences are KGHDR and SFDVKD. Germline trimming cut 10 bases from V and 0 bases from J; bases unmatched to any gene: 4. This CDR3 comprises 14 residues. The CDR3 loop reads CATSSGSSYNEQFF. Written as DNA, the CDR3 is TGTGCCACTTCAAGCGGGAGCTCCTACAATGAGCAGTTCTTC.

This clonotype was observed a handful of times. V is TRBV6-2 or TRBV6-3 and J is TRBJ2-2; D is possibly TRBD1 or TRBD2 (5 bases each). Germline V gene data show CDR1 as MNHEY and CDR2 as SVGEGT. The ends were cut back, 6 bases at V and 4 bases at J, with 27 bases in the middle. CDR3 length equals 19 residues. The CDR3, as DNA: TGTGCCAGCAGCCACTCCGACGGGGCCAGTTTCCATACCACCGGGGAGCTGTTTTTT. Its translation is CASSHSDGASFHTTGELFF.